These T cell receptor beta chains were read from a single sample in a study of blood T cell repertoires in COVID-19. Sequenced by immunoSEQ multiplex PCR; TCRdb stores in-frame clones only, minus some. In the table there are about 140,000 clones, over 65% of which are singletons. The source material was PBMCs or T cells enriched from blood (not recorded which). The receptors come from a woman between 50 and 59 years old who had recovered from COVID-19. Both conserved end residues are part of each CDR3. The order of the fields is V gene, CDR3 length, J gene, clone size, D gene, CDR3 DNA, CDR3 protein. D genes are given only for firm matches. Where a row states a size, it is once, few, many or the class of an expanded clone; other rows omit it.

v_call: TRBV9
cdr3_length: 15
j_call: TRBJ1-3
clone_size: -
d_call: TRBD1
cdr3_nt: TGTGCCAGCAGCGTAGGACAGGGGATGGGAAACACCATATATTTT
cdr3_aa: CASSVGQGMGNTIYF

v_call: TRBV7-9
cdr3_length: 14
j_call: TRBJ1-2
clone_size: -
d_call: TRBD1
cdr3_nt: TGTGCCAGCAGCACAGGGGGCGGAGGCTATGGCTACACCTTC
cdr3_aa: CASSTGGGGYGYTF

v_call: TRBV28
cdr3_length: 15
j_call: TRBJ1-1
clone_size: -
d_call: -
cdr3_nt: TGTGCCAGCAGTCCCGCGGGAAGGGGTGCGACTGAAGCTTTCTTT
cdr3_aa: CASSPAGRGATEAFF

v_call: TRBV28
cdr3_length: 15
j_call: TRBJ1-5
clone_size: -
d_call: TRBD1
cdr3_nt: TGTGCCAGCAGCCTTGGGACAGGGGGTGATCAGCCCCAGCATTTT
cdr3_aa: CASSLGTGGDQPQHF

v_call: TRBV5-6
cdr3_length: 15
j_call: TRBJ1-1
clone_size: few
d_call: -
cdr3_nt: TGTGCCAGCAGCTTGGATTTGGGGCGCAGCACTGAAGCTTTCTTT
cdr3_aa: CASSLDLGRSTEAFF

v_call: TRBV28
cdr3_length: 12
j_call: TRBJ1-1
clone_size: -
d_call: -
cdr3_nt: TGTGCCAGCAGTTTAGGAGGATCTGAAGCTTTCTTT
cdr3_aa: CASSLGGSEAFF

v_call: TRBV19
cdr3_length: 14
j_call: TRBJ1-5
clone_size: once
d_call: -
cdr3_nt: TGTGCCAGTAGTATTTATGGCAGCAATCAGCCCCAGCATTTT
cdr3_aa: CASSIYGSNQPQHF

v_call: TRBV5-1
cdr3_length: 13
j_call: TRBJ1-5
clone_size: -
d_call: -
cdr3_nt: TGCGCCAGCAGCTTGGTTGGGGCTCAGCCCCAGCATTTT
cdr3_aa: CASSLVGAQPQHF

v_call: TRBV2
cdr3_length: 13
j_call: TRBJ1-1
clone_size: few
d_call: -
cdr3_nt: TGTGCCAGCAGTGTCGGACCACAGGCTGAAGCTTTCTTT
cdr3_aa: CASSVGPQAEAFF

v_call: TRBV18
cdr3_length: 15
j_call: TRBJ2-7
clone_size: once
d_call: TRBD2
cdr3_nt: TGTGCCAGCTCACCAACTAACGGGGGGATCTACGAGCAGTACTTC
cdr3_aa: CASSPTNGGIYEQYF

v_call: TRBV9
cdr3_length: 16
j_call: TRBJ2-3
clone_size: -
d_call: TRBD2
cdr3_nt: TGTGCCAGCAGCGTAGGTCTAGCGGGGGTCACAGATACGCAGTATTTT
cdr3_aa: CASSVGLAGVTDTQYF

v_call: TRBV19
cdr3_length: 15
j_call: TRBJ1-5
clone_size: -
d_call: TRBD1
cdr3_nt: TGTGCCAGTAGTTTGGGGACAGCCTTAAATCAGCCCCAGCATTTT
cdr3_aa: CASSLGTALNQPQHF

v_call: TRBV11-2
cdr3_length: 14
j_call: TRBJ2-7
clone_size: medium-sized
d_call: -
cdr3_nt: TGTGCCAGCAGTAAAATAGGATCCCGGGGCGAGCAGTACTTC
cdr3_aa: CASSKIGSRGEQYF

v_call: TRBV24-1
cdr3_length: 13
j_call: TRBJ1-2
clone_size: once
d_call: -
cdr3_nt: TGTGCCACCAGTGATGCGGTCCGCCGTTGGTACACCTTC
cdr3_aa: CATSDAVRRWYTF

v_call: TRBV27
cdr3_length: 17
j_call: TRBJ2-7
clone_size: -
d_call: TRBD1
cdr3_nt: TGTGCCAGCAGTTTAGAGTCCCCCGGGACAGGGAAATACGAGCAGTACTTC
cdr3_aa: CASSLESPGTGKYEQYF

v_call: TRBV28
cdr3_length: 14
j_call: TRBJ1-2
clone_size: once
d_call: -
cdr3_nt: TGTGCCAGCAGTCCCTTTGGCGGGGGAAATGGCTACACCTTC
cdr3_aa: CASSPFGGGNGYTF

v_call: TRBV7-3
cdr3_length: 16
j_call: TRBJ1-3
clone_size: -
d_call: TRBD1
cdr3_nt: TGTGCCAGCAGCTTAACTGGGACAGGGGCAGGAAACACCATATATTTT
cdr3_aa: CASSLTGTGAGNTIYF

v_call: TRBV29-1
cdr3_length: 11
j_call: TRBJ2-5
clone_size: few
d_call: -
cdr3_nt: TGCAGCGTTGCTAGCACAGAGACCCAGTACTTC
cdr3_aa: CSVASTETQYF

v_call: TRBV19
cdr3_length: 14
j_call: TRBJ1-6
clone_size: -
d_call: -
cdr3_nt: TGTGCCAGTACTGACAGCTCCTATAATTCACCCCTCCACTTT
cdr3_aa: CASTDSSYNSPLHF

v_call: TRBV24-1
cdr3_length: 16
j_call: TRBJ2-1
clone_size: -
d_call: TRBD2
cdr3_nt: TGTGCCACCAGTGATTTGGTAGCGGGAGCCTACAATGAGCAGTTCTTC
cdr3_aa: CATSDLVAGAYNEQFF

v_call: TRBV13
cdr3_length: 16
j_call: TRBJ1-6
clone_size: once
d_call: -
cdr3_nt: TGTGCCAGCAGCTTAGCTGGGGTTCAGGGGAATTCACCCCTCCACTTT
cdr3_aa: CASSLAGVQGNSPLHF

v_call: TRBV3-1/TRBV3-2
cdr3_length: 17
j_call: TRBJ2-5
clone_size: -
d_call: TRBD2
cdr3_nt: TGTGCCAGCAGCCGGGCGGGTCTAGCGGGGGGGACAGAGACCCAGTACTTC
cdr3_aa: CASSRAGLAGGTETQYF

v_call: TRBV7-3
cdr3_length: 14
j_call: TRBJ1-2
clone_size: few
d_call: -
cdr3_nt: TGTGCCAGCAGCTTAAGCTCCGGGGGGCAAGGCTACACCTTC
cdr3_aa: CASSLSSGGQGYTF

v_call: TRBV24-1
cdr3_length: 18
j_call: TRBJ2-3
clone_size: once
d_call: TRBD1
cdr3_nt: TGTGCCACCAGTGATGCGACCCGGACAGGGGGGAGCACAGATACGCAGTATTTT
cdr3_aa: CATSDATRTGGSTDTQYF

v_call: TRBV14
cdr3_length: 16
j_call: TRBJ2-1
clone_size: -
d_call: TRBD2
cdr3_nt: TGTGCCAGCAGCCAAGACTTTCCTAGCGGGGCCAATGAGCAGTTCTTC
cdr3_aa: CASSQDFPSGANEQFF

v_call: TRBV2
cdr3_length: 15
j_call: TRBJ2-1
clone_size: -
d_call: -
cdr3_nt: TGTGCCAGCAGTCGGGACATCATCTCCTACAATGAGCAGTTCTTC
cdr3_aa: CASSRDIISYNEQFF

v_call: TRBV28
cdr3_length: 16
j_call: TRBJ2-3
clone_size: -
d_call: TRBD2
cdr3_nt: TGTGCCAGCACCCCCGCAGGGACTAGCCGAACAGATACGCAGTATTTT
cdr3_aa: CASTPAGTSRTDTQYF

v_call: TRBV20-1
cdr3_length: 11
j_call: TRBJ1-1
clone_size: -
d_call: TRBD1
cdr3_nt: TGCAGTGCTAGGGTCAACACAGGGGATATCTTT
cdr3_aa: CSARVNTGDIF

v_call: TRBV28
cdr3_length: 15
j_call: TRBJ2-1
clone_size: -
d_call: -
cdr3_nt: TGTGCCAGTAGTGTAGCGGGCGGGGGCCGCAATGAGCAGTTCTTC
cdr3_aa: CASSVAGGGRNEQFF

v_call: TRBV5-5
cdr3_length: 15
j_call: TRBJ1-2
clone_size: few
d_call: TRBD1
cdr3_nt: TGTGCCAGCAGTCTACAGGGGGCGGGACAGGTTGGCTACACCTTC
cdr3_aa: CASSLQGAGQVGYTF

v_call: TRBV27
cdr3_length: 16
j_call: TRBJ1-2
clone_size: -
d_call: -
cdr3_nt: TGTGCCAGCAGTTTAATAGGGGTGGCCGATAACTATGGCTACACCTTC
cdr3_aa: CASSLIGVADNYGYTF

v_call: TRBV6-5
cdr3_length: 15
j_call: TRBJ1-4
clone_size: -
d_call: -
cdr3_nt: TGTGCCAGCAAGGCCCTTGAGGCTCCCCCTGACAAACTGTTTTTT
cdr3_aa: CASKALEAPPDKLFF

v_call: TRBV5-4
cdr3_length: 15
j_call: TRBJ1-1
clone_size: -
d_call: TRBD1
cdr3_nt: TGTGCCAGCAGCTTGTTGTCACGGGACAGCACTGAAGCTTTCTTT
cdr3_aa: CASSLLSRDSTEAFF

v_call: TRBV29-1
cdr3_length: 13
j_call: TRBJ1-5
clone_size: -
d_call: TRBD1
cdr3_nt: TGCAGCGTCTCGACAGGGATGCATCAGCCCCAGCATTTT
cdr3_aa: CSVSTGMHQPQHF

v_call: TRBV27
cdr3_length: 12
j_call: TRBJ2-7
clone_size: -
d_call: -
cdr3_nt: TGTGCCAGCAGTCGGTACAGCTACGAGCAGTACTTC
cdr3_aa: CASSRYSYEQYF

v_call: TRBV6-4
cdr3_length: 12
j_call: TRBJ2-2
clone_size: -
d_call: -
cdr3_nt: TGTGCCAGCAGTCGCAGGTCCGGGGAGCTGTTTTTT
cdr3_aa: CASSRRSGELFF

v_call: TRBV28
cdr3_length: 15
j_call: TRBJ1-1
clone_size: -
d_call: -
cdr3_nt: TGTGCCAGCAGTTTATCGCGGGGGGTGAACACTGAAGCTTTCTTT
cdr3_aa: CASSLSRGVNTEAFF

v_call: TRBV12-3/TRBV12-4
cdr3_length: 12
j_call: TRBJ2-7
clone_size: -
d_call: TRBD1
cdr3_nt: TGTGCCAGCAGCCAGGGGGCCTACGAGCAGTACTTC
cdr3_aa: CASSQGAYEQYF

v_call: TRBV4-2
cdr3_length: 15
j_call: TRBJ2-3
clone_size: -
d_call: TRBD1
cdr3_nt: TGTGCCAGCAGCCCGAGGACAGGGAACACAGATACGCAGTATTTT
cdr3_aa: CASSPRTGNTDTQYF

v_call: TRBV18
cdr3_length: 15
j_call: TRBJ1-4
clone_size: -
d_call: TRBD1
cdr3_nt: TGTGCCAGCTCACCGGACAGGGCGACTAATGAAAAACTGTTTTTT
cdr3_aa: CASSPDRATNEKLFF

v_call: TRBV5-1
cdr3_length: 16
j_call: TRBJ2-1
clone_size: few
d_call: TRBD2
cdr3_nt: TGCGCCAGCAGCTTGGGGGCGGGGGTGTCCAACAATGAGCAGTTCTTC
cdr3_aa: CASSLGAGVSNNEQFF

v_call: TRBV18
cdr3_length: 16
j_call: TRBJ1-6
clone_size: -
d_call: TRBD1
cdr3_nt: TGTGCCAGCTCACCACAGGGGACAGGGAATAATTCACCCCTCCACTTT
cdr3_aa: CASSPQGTGNNSPLHF

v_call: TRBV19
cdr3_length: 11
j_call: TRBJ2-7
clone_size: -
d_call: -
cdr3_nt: TGTGCCAGTAAATCCGGGTACGAGCAGTACTTC
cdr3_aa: CASKSGYEQYF

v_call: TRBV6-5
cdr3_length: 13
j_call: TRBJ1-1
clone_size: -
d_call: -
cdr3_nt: TGTGCCAGCAGTCGTCGGAGTAACACTGAAGCTTTCTTT
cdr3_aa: CASSRRSNTEAFF

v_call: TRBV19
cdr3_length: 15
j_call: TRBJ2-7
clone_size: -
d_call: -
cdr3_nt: TGTGCCAGTAGTATAAGGGCAAGGGGCCTCTACGAGCAGTACTTC
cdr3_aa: CASSIRARGLYEQYF

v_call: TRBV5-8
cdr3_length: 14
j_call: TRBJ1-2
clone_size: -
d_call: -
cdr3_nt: TGTGCCAGCAGCTTGTACCCAGGGCTCTATGGCTACACCTTC
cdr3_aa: CASSLYPGLYGYTF

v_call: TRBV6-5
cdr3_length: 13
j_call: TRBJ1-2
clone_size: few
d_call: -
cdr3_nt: TGTGCCAGCAGTAAGGACAGCTTTTATGGCTACACCTTC
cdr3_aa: CASSKDSFYGYTF

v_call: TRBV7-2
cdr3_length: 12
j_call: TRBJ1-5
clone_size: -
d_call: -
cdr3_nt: TGTGCCAGCAGCTTAGCAGGGGCGCCCCAGCATTTT
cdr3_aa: CASSLAGAPQHF

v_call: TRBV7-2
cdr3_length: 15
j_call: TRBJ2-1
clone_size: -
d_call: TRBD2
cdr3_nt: TGTGCCAGCAGCTTCTCGGCTAGCGGATACAATGAGCAGTTCTTC
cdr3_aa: CASSFSASGYNEQFF

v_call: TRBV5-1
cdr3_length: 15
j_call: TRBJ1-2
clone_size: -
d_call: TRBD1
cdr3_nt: TGCGCCAGCAGCTCAACCTGGGACAGGGCACTTGGCTACACCTTC
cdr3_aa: CASSSTWDRALGYTF

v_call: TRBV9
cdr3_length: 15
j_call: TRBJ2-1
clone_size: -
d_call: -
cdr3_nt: TGTGCCAGCAGCGTCCGGGGGACCACCTACAATGAGCAGTTCTTC
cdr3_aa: CASSVRGTTYNEQFF

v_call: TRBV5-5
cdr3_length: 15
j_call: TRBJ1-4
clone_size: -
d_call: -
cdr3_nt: TGTGCCAGCAGCTTGGTCGGGGGGATCGGTGAAAAACTGTTTTTT
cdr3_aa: CASSLVGGIGEKLFF

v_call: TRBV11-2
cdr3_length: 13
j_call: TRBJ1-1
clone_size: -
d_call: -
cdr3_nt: TGTGCCAGCAGCTTTCCAGGGAACACTGAAGCTTTCTTT
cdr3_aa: CASSFPGNTEAFF

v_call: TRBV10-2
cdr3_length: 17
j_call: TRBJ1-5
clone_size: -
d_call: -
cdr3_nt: TGCGCCAGCAGTGATTTACGTAATAGAGAGGGTACTCAGCCCCAGCATTTT
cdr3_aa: CASSDLRNREGTQPQHF

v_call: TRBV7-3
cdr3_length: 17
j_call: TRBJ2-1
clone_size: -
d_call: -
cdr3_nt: TGTGCCAGCAGCTTAACAGGAGGACTCGAGAGACGCCATGAGCAGTTCTTC
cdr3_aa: CASSLTGGLERRHEQFF

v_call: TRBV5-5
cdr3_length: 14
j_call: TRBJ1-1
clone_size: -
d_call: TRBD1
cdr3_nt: TGTGCCAGCAGCTTTGGACAGGGTGGTACTGAAGCTTTCTTT
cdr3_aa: CASSFGQGGTEAFF

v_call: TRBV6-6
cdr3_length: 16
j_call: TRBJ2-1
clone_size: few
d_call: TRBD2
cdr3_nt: TGTGCCAGCAGCAGTAGCGGGGAGGGCTCTCGCAATGAGCAGTTCTTC
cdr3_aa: CASSSSGEGSRNEQFF

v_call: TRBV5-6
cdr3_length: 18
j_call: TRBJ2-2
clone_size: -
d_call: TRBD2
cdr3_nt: TGTGCCAGCAGCAACCCGGGACTAGCGGGGGTCCGAACCGGGGAGCTGTTTTTT
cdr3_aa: CASSNPGLAGVRTGELFF